The source of this T cell receptor (beta chain) is a study of blood T cell repertoires in COVID-19. Study details: Donors in the United States, Italy and Spain gave samples during acute or convalescent COVID-19.

Per the authors' pipeline: Reference gene primer amplification yielded estimated nucleated cell counts. Repertoires were generated with immunoSEQ multiplex PCR, while TCRdb's copy carries only in-frame clones and drops some. Clone size and the V and J calls come from that table; the DNA yielded D and trimming. The sample includes roughly 75,000 clones, about 89% of them seen just once. V shed 2 bases and J 5 bases; nucleotides not matched to a gene: 5. The CDR3 runs to 15 residues. Germline V lookup: CDR1 SGHRS, CDR2 YFSETQ. This clone was seen just once. Sequencing input: peripheral blood. The V and J genes are TRBV5-1 and TRBJ2-2; 8 bases match TRBD2. The receptor comes from a man aged 55 to 70 with acute or convalescent COVID-19. CDR3 residues: CASSFRTSLTGELFF. CDR3 nucleotides: TGCGCCAGCAGCTTCCGGACTAGCTTAACCGGGGAGCTGTTTTTT.